Listed below are T cell receptor beta chains from one sample, sequenced in a study of shared clonotypes between healthy human individuals. Profiled with immunoSEQ multiplex PCR; TCRdb holds only in-frame clones, not every one. In the table there are more than 400,000 clones, about 96% of which are singletons. Material: naive CD4+ T cells sorted from blood. The receptors come from a woman between 25 and 40 years old in good health. Each CDR3 is given with its conserved first and last residue. A D gene is named only where the DNA matches it firmly. Clone size is given for some rows only: seen once, a few or many times, or a class if the clone is expanded.

v_gene,j_gene,d_gene,abundance,CDR3aa,CDR3nt
TRBV27,TRBJ2-5,.,.,CASSGFGETQYF,TGTGCCAGCTCTGGTTTTGGGGAGACCCAGTACTTC
TRBV5-1,TRBJ2-1,.,.,CASSSAPQSSYNEQFF,TGCGCCAGCAGCTCTGCACCCCAGAGCTCCTACAATGAGCAGTTCTTC
TRBV29-1,TRBJ1-1,.,once,CSVGDRNTEAFF,TGCAGCGTTGGCGACAGGAACACTGAAGCTTTCTTT
TRBV11-3,TRBJ2-1,.,.,CASSRDLGYNEQFF,TGTGCCAGCAGCAGGGACTTAGGCTACAATGAGCAGTTCTTC
TRBV25-1,TRBJ2-3,TRBD1,.,CASSEYWTGEGDTDTQYF,TGTGCCAGCAGTGAATATTGGACAGGGGAAGGGGACACAGATACGCAGTATTTT
TRBV29-1,TRBJ1-4,.,.,CSVVRGRREKLFF,TGCAGCGTTGTCCGGGGGCGACGGGAAAAACTGTTTTTT
TRBV19,TRBJ2-1,TRBD2,.,CASSIAGRVNEQFF,TGTGCCAGTAGTATAGCAGGGAGGGTCAATGAGCAGTTCTTC
TRBV10-3,TRBJ2-7,.,.,CAISDRREGSYEQYF,TGTGCCATCAGTGATAGGCGGGAAGGATCCTACGAGCAGTACTTC
TRBV7-8,TRBJ2-1,.,.,CASSLVLAKQFF,TGTGCCAGCAGCTTAGTTCTAGCGAAGCAGTTCTTC
TRBV5-1,TRBJ2-1,TRBD2,once,CASSFSGSSYNEQFF,TGCGCCAGCAGCTTCAGCGGGAGTTCCTACAATGAGCAGTTCTTC
TRBV5-1,TRBJ1-1,.,.,CASSLEGTMNTEAFF,TGCGCCAGCAGCTTGGAGGGCACAATGAACACTGAAGCTTTCTTT
TRBV28,TRBJ1-5,.,.,CASTVAGQPQHF,TGTGCCAGCACCGTAGCGGGTCAGCCCCAGCATTTT
TRBV13,TRBJ2-1,.,.,CASSLGGTLGFNEQFF,TGTGCCAGCAGCTTAGGCGGGACCTTAGGGTTCAATGAGCAGTTCTTC
TRBV5-1,TRBJ1-6,TRBD1,once,CASSLGQGARALHF,TGCGCCAGCAGCTTGGGACAGGGGGCTCGAGCCCTCCACTTT
TRBV7-9,TRBJ2-1,TRBD2,.,CASTEGLSVNEQFF,TGTGCCAGCACCGAGGGACTATCTGTCAATGAGCAGTTCTTC
TRBV7-9,TRBJ2-1,.,.,CASSLRDTGSYNEQFF,TGTGCCAGCAGCTTGAGGGACACCGGCTCCTACAATGAGCAGTTCTTC
TRBV19,TRBJ2-1,.,.,CASSSYTESYYNEQFF,TGTGCCAGTAGTTCCTATACAGAGAGTTACTACAATGAGCAGTTCTTC
TRBV11-2,TRBJ2-1,TRBD2,.,CASSFSGRYEQFF,TGTGCCAGCAGCTTCAGCGGGAGGTATGAGCAGTTCTTC
TRBV28,TRBJ2-7,.,.,CASSLRVSEQYF,TGTGCCAGCAGTTTACGTGTCAGCGAGCAGTACTTC
TRBV7-3,TRBJ2-2,.,.,CASSLIGQNTGELFF,TGTGCCAGCAGCTTAATAGGGCAAAACACCGGGGAGCTGTTTTTT
TRBV11-3,TRBJ2-1,TRBD1,.,CASSARDRGTYNEQFF,TGTGCCAGCAGCGCCCGAGACAGGGGCACCTACAATGAGCAGTTCTTC
TRBV15,TRBJ1-2,TRBD1,.,CATSRGQGAILSGYTF,TGTGCCACCAGCAGAGGGCAGGGGGCTATCTTGAGTGGCTACACCTTC
TRBV9,TRBJ1-2,.,.,CASSPDSLANYGYTF,TGTGCCAGCAGCCCAGACTCGTTAGCTAACTATGGCTACACCTTC
TRBV5-4,TRBJ2-7,.,.,CASSTRDIPSKQYF,TGTGCCAGCAGCACCCGGGACATCCCTTCCAAGCAGTACTTC
TRBV7-8,TRBJ2-7,TRBD1,.,CASSSLYRDSDYEQYF,TGTGCCAGCAGCTCGCTATACCGGGACAGCGACTACGAGCAGTACTTC
TRBV12-2,TRBJ2-1,.,.,CASRLARLADNNEQFF,TGTGCAAGTCGCTTAGCGAGACTAGCGGATAACAATGAGCAGTTCTTC
TRBV29-1,TRBJ1-3,.,once,CSAAFGRVAGNTIYF,TGCAGCGCTGCCTTCGGCAGGGTGGCTGGAAACACCATATATTTT
TRBV28,TRBJ1-2,.,.,CASSLHRVYGYTF,TGTGCCAGCAGTTTGCACAGGGTCTATGGCTACACCTTC
TRBV27,TRBJ1-4,.,.,CASGASQYSEKLFF,TGTGCCAGCGGGGCCAGCCAGTATAGTGAAAAACTGTTTTTT
TRBV4-1,TRBJ1-1,.,.,CASSQPEKQGGRAEAFF,TGCGCCAGCAGCCAACCGGAGAAGCAGGGAGGGAGAGCTGAAGCTTTCTTT
TRBV28,TRBJ2-7,.,.,CASSFLERYEQYF,TGTGCCAGCAGTTTTCTTGAAAGGTACGAGCAGTACTTC
TRBV6-5,TRBJ2-7,TRBD1,.,CASSYSGTGLREQYF,TGTGCCAGCAGTTACTCCGGGACAGGCCTCCGCGAGCAGTACTTC
TRBV27,TRBJ1-1,TRBD1,.,CASSLGLRGRGTEAFF,TGTGCCAGCAGTTTGGGGCTCAGGGGGCGAGGGACTGAAGCTTTCTTT
TRBV9,TRBJ1-1,.,few,CASSVTPGNTEAFF,TGTGCCAGCAGCGTCACACCGGGGAACACTGAAGCTTTCTTT
TRBV7-1,TRBJ2-7,.,.,CASSLMLWQGAVYEQYF,TGTGCCAGCAGCTTAATGCTGTGGCAGGGTGCCGTTTACGAGCAGTACTTC
TRBV4-1,TRBJ1-2,.,.,CASSQGGTGGTYGYTF,TGCGCCAGCAGCCAAGGGGGCACCGGGGGAACGTATGGCTACACCTTC
TRBV21-1,TRBJ1-3,.,once,CASSKLGWSSGNTIYF,TGTGCCAGCAGCAAACTGGGGTGGAGCTCTGGAAACACCATATATTTT
TRBV6-5,TRBJ2-2,.,.,CASSYSAGPGTGELFF,TGTGCCAGCAGTTACTCGGCTGGCCCGGGCACCGGGGAGCTGTTTTTT
TRBV5-1,TRBJ2-2,.,few,CASSLAPAANTGELFF,TGCGCCAGCAGCTTGGCCCCTGCCGCGAACACCGGGGAGCTGTTTTTT
TRBV7-9,TRBJ2-4,TRBD2,.,CASSQREGINPRRIQYF,TGTGCCAGCAGCCAGAGGGAGGGGATAAACCCTAGACGCATTCAGTACTTC
TRBV9,TRBJ2-3,TRBD1,.,CASSPEGTGTQYF,TGTGCCAGCAGCCCAGAGGGGACAGGTACGCAGTATTTT
TRBV29-1,TRBJ2-2,.,.,CSADEGNTGELFF,TGCAGCGCCGACGAGGGGAACACCGGGGAGCTGTTTTTT
TRBV2,TRBJ1-2,TRBD1,.,CASSGGQGRYGYTF,TGTGCCAGCAGTGGGGGACAGGGGAGGTATGGCTACACCTTC
TRBV19,TRBJ1-5,.,.,CASSQGRVDNQPQHF,TGTGCCAGTAGTCAAGGGCGGGTAGACAATCAGCCCCAGCATTTT
TRBV19,TRBJ2-7,TRBD1,.,CASSLGQGTSYEQYF,TGTGCCAGTAGCCTCGGACAGGGGACATCCTACGAGCAGTACTTC
TRBV10-1,TRBJ1-1,TRBD1,once,CASSESQGALNTEAFF,TGCGCCAGCAGTGAGTCCCAGGGGGCTCTGAACACTGAAGCTTTCTTT
TRBV2,TRBJ2-4,TRBD1,.,CASSDHGTGADIQYF,TGTGCCAGCAGCGACCATGGGACAGGGGCCGACATTCAGTACTTC
TRBV15,TRBJ2-3,.,once,CATSRDFDQGSTDTQYF,TGTGCCACCAGCAGAGACTTCGACCAGGGGAGCACAGATACGCAGTATTTT